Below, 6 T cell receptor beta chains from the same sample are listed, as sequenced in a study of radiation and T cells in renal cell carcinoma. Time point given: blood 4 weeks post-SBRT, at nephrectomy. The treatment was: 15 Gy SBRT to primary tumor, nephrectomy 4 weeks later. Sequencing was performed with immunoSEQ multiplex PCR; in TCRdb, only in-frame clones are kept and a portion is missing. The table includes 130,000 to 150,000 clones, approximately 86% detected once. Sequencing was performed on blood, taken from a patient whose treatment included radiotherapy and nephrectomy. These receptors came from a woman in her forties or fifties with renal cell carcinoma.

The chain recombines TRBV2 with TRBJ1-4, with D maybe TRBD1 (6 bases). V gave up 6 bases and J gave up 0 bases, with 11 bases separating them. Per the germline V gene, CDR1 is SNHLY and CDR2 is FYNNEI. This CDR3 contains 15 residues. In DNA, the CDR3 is TGTGCCAGCAGGGATCGGACAGCAACTAATGAAAAACTGTTTTTT. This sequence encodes CASRDRTATNEKLFF.

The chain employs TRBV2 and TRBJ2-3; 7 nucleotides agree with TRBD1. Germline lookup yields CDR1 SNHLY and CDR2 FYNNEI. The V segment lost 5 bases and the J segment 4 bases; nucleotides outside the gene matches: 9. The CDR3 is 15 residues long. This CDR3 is CASSRQGSSSDTQYF. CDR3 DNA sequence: TGTGCCAGCAGTCGACAGGGTTCTTCATCAGATACGCAGTATTTT. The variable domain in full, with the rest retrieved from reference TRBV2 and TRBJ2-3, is EPEVTQTPSHQVTQMGQEVILRCVPISNHLYFYWYRQILGQKVEFLVSFYNNEISEKSEIFDDQFSVERPDGSNFTLKIRSTKLEDSAMYFCASSRQGSSSDTQYFGPGTRLTVL.

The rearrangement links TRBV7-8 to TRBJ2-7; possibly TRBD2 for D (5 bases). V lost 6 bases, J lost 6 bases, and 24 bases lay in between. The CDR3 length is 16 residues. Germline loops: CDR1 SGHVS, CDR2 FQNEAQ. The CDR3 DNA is TGTGCCAGCAGATTACAACCGGGAAGTGATTCAGGCGAGCAGTACTTC. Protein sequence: CASRLQPGSDSGEQYF.

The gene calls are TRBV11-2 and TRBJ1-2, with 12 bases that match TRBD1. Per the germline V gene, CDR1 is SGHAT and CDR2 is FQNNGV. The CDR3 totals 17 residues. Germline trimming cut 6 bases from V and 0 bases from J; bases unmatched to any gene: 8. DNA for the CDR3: TGTGCCAGCAGGGAGCGGGACAGGGGGCTCCCTAACTATGGCTACACCTTC. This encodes CASRERDRGLPNYGYTF.

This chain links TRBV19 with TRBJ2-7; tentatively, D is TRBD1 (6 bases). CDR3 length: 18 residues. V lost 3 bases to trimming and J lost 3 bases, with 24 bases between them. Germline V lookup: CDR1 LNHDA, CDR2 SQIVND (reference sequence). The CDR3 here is CASSILRGRGSGSYEQYF. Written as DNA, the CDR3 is TGTGCCAGTAGTATCCTCCGGGGAAGGGGGAGCGGAAGCTACGAGCAGTACTTC.

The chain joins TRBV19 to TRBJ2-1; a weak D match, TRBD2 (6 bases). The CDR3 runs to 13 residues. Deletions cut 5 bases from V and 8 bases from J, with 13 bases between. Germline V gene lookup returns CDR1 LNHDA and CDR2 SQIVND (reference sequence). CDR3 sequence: CASSPGSYYEQFF. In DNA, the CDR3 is TGTGCCAGTAGTCCCGGGAGTTACTATGAGCAGTTCTTC.